These 5 T cell receptor beta chains came from one sample sequenced in a study of vaccination effects on CD4 cells after COVID-19. Prior to sequencing, the ViraFEST assay stimulated PBMC with viral peptide pools, which expanded the antigen-specific CD4+ T cells. Culturing for approximately 10 days preceded CD4+ T cell isolation. It was between March and December 2020 that the person had a SARS-CoV-2 infection confirmed by PCR. Sequencing used immunoSEQ multiplex PCR; TCRdb keeps in-frame clones, though not all of them. The sample holds around 30,000 clones, under 75% seen once. For these TCRs, the target antigens are not known. This specimen was CD4+ T cells from PBMCs cultured with SARS-CoV-2 spike peptides, taken before COVID-19 vaccination. These receptors were obtained from a human donor who had a prior SARS-CoV-2 infection.

The CDR3 protein is CASSPRSTTSGRAGLFPGEQFF. The CDR3 DNA is TGTGCCAGCAGCCCCCGCTCAACTACTAGCGGGAGAGCGGGCCTCTTCCCGGGGGAGCAGTTCTTC. J is TRBJ2-1 and V is TRBV7-6; TRBD2 matches 11 bases. Germline loops: CDR1 SGHVS, CDR2 FNYEAQ. V shed 5 bases, J shed 10 bases, and the junction held 31 bases outside the gene matches. CDR3 length equals 22 residues.

The table lists this clone with a count of one. The chain has TRBV5-4 and TRBJ2-5; 10 positions agree with TRBD2. Germline CDR1 reads SGHNT; CDR2 reads YYREEE (reference sequence). This CDR3 contains 14 residues. V lost 3 bases and J lost 5; bases outside the gene matches: 4. In DNA form, the CDR3 reads TGTGCCAGCAGCTATAGCGGGGGGCCGGAGACCCAGTACTTC. It specifies CASSYSGGPETQYF.

The rearrangement joins TRBV2 to TRBJ2-2; D is unclear. Germline V CDR1 and CDR2: SNHLY, FYNNEI. This CDR3 is built from 16 residues. Trimming took off 5 bases at V and 5 bases at J, with 18 bases between the two ends. CDR3 sequence: CASSLRPFGLTGELFF. The CDR3 DNA sequence: TGTGCCAGCAGTCTCCGGCCTTTTGGGTTAACCGGGGAGCTGTTTTTT. The whole variable domain, filled in from reference TRBV2 and TRBJ2-2, reads EPEVTQTPSHQVTQMGQEVILRCVPISNHLYFYWYRQILGQKVEFLVSFYNNEISEKSEIFDDQFSVERPDGSNFTLKIRSTKLEDSAMYFCASSLRPFGLTGELFFGEGSRLTVL.

The J gene is TRBJ1-4, the V gene TRBV6-5; a possible D gene is TRBD1 (5 bases). Trimming left V 5 bases short and J 0 bases short, with 10 bases between. The CDR3 spans 15 residues. The germline gives CDR1 MNHEY, CDR2 SVGAGI. The CDR3 coding sequence is TGTGCCAGCAGTCGCGCGGGGGCAACTAATGAAAAACTGTTTTTT. This codes for CASSRAGATNEKLFF.

The rearrangement joins TRBV4-1 to TRBJ1-4, with D possibly TRBD1 on 6 matching bases. CDR3 size: 14 residues. Per germline, CDR1 MGHRA and CDR2 YSYEKL. V was trimmed by 0 bases and J by 6 bases, leaving 8 bases between them. The CDR3 coding sequence is TGCGCCAGCAGCCAAGATCGGACAGATGAAAAACTGTTTTTT. Translated, it gives CASSQDRTDEKLFF.